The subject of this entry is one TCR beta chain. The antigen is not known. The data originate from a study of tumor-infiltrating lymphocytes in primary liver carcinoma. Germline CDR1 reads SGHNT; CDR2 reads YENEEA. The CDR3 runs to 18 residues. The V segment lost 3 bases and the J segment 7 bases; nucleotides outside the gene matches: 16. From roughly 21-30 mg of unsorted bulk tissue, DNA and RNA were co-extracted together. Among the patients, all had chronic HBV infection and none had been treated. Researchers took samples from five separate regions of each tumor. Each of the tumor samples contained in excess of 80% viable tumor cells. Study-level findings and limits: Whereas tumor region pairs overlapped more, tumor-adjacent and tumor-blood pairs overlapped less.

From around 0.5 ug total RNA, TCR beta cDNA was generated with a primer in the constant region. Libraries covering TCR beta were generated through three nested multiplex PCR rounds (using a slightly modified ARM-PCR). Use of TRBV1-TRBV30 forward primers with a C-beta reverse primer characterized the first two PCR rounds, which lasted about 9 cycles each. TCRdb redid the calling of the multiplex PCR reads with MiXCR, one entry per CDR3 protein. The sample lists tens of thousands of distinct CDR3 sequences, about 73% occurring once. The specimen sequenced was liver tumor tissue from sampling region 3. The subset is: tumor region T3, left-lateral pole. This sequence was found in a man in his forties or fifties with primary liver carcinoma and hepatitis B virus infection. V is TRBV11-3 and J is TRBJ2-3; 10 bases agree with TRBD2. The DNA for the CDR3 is TGTGCCAGCAGCTTCTCGGGGGGGACTAGCGAGCTTCTGAATACGCAGTATTTT. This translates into CASSFSGGTSELLNTQYF.